This is a list of T cell receptor beta chains from one sample in a study of cytomegalovirus exposure and HLA in healthy donors. The assay was immunoSEQ multiplex PCR, and TCRdb's table has in-frame clones only and misses some. The sample includes 150,000 to 170,000 clones, more than 60% of them seen just once. Input material: PBMCs. The receptors were sampled from a woman between 40 and 50 years old in good health and CMV-seronegative. Each CDR3 is given with its conserved first and last residue. D genes are given only for firm matches. Some rows mark clone size as missing; the rest say once, few, many or name a class of expanded clone.

clone size: few
J gene: TRBJ2-1
D gene: NA
V gene: TRBV9
CDR3 protein: CASSVSSSYSYNEQFF
CDR3 DNA: TGTGCCAGCAGCGTATCCTCCTCTTACTCCTACAATGAGCAGTTCTTC

clone size: NA
J gene: TRBJ1-2
D gene: NA
V gene: TRBV29-1
CDR3 protein: CSVVGDYGYTF
CDR3 DNA: TGCAGCGTTGTAGGGGACTATGGCTACACCTTC

clone size: NA
J gene: TRBJ1-1
D gene: TRBD1
V gene: TRBV19
CDR3 protein: CASHPGQGLRGTEAFF
CDR3 DNA: TGTGCCAGCCACCCGGGACAGGGGTTACGGGGCACTGAAGCTTTCTTT

clone size: few
J gene: TRBJ2-7
D gene: NA
V gene: TRBV30
CDR3 protein: CAWSRQGGGGEQYF
CDR3 DNA: TGTGCCTGGAGTAGGCAAGGGGGGGGCGGGGAGCAGTACTTC

clone size: few
J gene: TRBJ2-1
D gene: NA
V gene: TRBV2
CDR3 protein: CASHGRERNEQFF
CDR3 DNA: TGTGCCAGCCATGGCAGGGAAAGGAATGAGCAGTTCTTC

clone size: NA
J gene: TRBJ1-2
D gene: NA
V gene: TRBV7-2
CDR3 protein: CASSFHRTDYGYTF
CDR3 DNA: TGTGCCAGCAGCTTCCACCGGACAGACTATGGCTACACCTTC

clone size: NA
J gene: TRBJ1-2
D gene: NA
V gene: TRBV27
CDR3 protein: CASGRQVDGYTF
CDR3 DNA: TGTGCCAGCGGAAGACAGGTGGATGGCTACACCTTC

clone size: NA
J gene: TRBJ2-7
D gene: NA
V gene: TRBV7-9
CDR3 protein: CATTERSEQYF
CDR3 DNA: TGTGCCACCACCGAGCGGAGCGAGCAGTACTTC

clone size: NA
J gene: TRBJ2-5
D gene: NA
V gene: TRBV2
CDR3 protein: CASIEGGVGETQYF
CDR3 DNA: TGTGCCAGTATTGAAGGGGGAGTCGGAGAGACCCAGTACTTC

clone size: NA
J gene: TRBJ2-7
D gene: TRBD1
V gene: TRBV18
CDR3 protein: CASSPGQGSSEQYF
CDR3 DNA: TGTGCCAGCTCACCGGGACAGGGGAGTAGCGAGCAGTACTTC

clone size: NA
J gene: TRBJ2-2
D gene: NA
V gene: TRBV6-5
CDR3 protein: CASSSRMSTGELFF
CDR3 DNA: TGTGCCAGCAGCTCACGTATGAGCACCGGGGAGCTGTTTTTT

clone size: NA
J gene: TRBJ1-2
D gene: NA
V gene: TRBV7-9
CDR3 protein: CASSFLGDEYGYTF
CDR3 DNA: TGTGCCAGCAGTTTCCTCGGAGACGAGTATGGCTACACCTTC

clone size: NA
J gene: TRBJ2-3
D gene: NA
V gene: TRBV9
CDR3 protein: CASSVLSGGATDTQYF
CDR3 DNA: TGTGCCAGCAGCGTATTATCTGGGGGGGCCACAGATACGCAGTATTTT

clone size: NA
J gene: TRBJ1-3
D gene: TRBD1
V gene: TRBV6-1
CDR3 protein: CASSARLGGTGGNTIYF
CDR3 DNA: TGTGCCAGCAGTGCTCGATTGGGGGGGACAGGGGGAAACACCATATATTTT

clone size: NA
J gene: TRBJ1-5
D gene: NA
V gene: TRBV7-2
CDR3 protein: CASSLGGDGQPQHF
CDR3 DNA: TGTGCCAGCAGCTTAGGGGGCGACGGTCAGCCCCAGCATTTT

clone size: NA
J gene: TRBJ1-1
D gene: NA
V gene: TRBV10-3
CDR3 protein: CAISPGRAGTEAFF
CDR3 DNA: TGTGCCATCAGTCCGGGCAGGGCAGGGACTGAAGCTTTCTTT

clone size: NA
J gene: TRBJ2-5
D gene: NA
V gene: TRBV6-5
CDR3 protein: CASSGQETQYF
CDR3 DNA: TGTGCCAGCAGCGGTCAAGAGACCCAGTACTTC

clone size: once
J gene: TRBJ1-2
D gene: NA
V gene: TRBV9
CDR3 protein: CASSPGRGGGYTF
CDR3 DNA: TGTGCCAGCAGCCCAGGACGGGGTGGTGGCTACACCTTC

clone size: NA
J gene: TRBJ2-7
D gene: TRBD1
V gene: TRBV6-1
CDR3 protein: CASTRGTYEQYF
CDR3 DNA: TGTGCCAGCACCAGGGGGACCTACGAGCAGTACTTC

clone size: NA
J gene: TRBJ2-5
D gene: TRBD1
V gene: TRBV5-1
CDR3 protein: CASSLRTGVRETQYF
CDR3 DNA: TGCGCCAGCAGCTTGCGGACAGGGGTTCGAGAGACCCAGTACTTC

clone size: NA
J gene: TRBJ1-1
D gene: NA
V gene: TRBV13
CDR3 protein: CASSYRDGDTEAFF
CDR3 DNA: TGTGCCAGCAGCTACAGGGACGGGGACACTGAAGCTTTCTTT

clone size: NA
J gene: TRBJ2-2
D gene: NA
V gene: TRBV18
CDR3 protein: CASSRQYPTNTGELFF
CDR3 DNA: TGTGCCAGCTCTCGACAGTACCCAACGAACACCGGGGAGCTGTTTTTT

clone size: NA
J gene: TRBJ1-2
D gene: NA
V gene: TRBV7-2
CDR3 protein: CASTRPGTSSYTF
CDR3 DNA: TGTGCCAGCACCCGCCCTGGGACATCTAGCTACACCTTC

clone size: NA
J gene: TRBJ1-2
D gene: NA
V gene: TRBV28
CDR3 protein: CASSFNWAYGYTF
CDR3 DNA: TGTGCCAGCAGTTTTAACTGGGCCTATGGCTACACCTTC

clone size: NA
J gene: TRBJ2-1
D gene: TRBD2
V gene: TRBV27
CDR3 protein: CASTGGGANEQFF
CDR3 DNA: TGTGCCAGCACGGGCGGGGGGGCCAATGAGCAGTTCTTC

clone size: NA
J gene: TRBJ2-1
D gene: NA
V gene: TRBV19
CDR3 protein: CASSRGNAYNEQFF
CDR3 DNA: TGTGCCAGTAGTCGGGGTAACGCCTACAATGAGCAGTTCTTC

clone size: NA
J gene: TRBJ1-1
D gene: NA
V gene: TRBV19
CDR3 protein: CASSYSGRLNTEAFF
CDR3 DNA: TGTGCCAGTAGTTATTCGGGGAGGTTGAACACTGAAGCTTTCTTT

clone size: few
J gene: TRBJ1-1
D gene: NA
V gene: TRBV2
CDR3 protein: CASSEVRGDTEAFF
CDR3 DNA: TGTGCCAGCAGTGAAGTCCGGGGGGACACTGAAGCTTTCTTT

clone size: once
J gene: TRBJ2-7
D gene: NA
V gene: TRBV29-1
CDR3 protein: CSIRGGARDFSYEQYF
CDR3 DNA: TGCAGCATAAGGGGGGGAGCGAGGGACTTCTCCTACGAGCAGTACTTC

clone size: NA
J gene: TRBJ1-4
D gene: NA
V gene: TRBV2
CDR3 protein: CASHRASEKLFF
CDR3 DNA: TGTGCCAGCCATCGCGCATCCGAAAAACTGTTTTTT

clone size: NA
J gene: TRBJ1-2
D gene: NA
V gene: TRBV25-1
CDR3 protein: CASSSGASGYTF
CDR3 DNA: TGTGCCAGCAGCTCAGGGGCGAGTGGCTACACCTTC

clone size: NA
J gene: TRBJ2-6
D gene: NA
V gene: TRBV7-9
CDR3 protein: CASHRSGGANVLTF
CDR3 DNA: TGTGCCAGCCACCGGAGTGGTGGGGCCAACGTCCTGACTTTC

clone size: NA
J gene: TRBJ1-1
D gene: NA
V gene: TRBV6-6
CDR3 protein: CASRDFRIPEAFF
CDR3 DNA: TGTGCCAGCAGGGACTTCCGGATCCCTGAAGCTTTCTTT

clone size: NA
J gene: TRBJ1-5
D gene: TRBD1
V gene: TRBV30
CDR3 protein: CAWGTGGHQPQHF
CDR3 DNA: TGTGCCTGGGGCACAGGGGGGCATCAGCCCCAGCATTTT

clone size: NA
J gene: TRBJ1-1
D gene: NA
V gene: TRBV6-5
CDR3 protein: CASSSGGSVGEAFF
CDR3 DNA: TGTGCCAGCAGTTCCGGGGGGTCCGTGGGTGAAGCTTTCTTT

clone size: NA
J gene: TRBJ1-2
D gene: NA
V gene: TRBV28
CDR3 protein: CASSLGASSNYGYTF
CDR3 DNA: TGTGCCAGCAGTTTAGGGGCCTCGTCTAACTATGGCTACACCTTC

clone size: few
J gene: TRBJ2-2
D gene: NA
V gene: TRBV11-1
CDR3 protein: CASGGRPSNTGELFF
CDR3 DNA: TGTGCCAGCGGAGGAAGACCCTCGAACACCGGGGAGCTGTTTTTT

clone size: NA
J gene: TRBJ2-1
D gene: TRBD2
V gene: TRBV6-1
CDR3 protein: CASRGRGEQFF
CDR3 DNA: TGTGCCAGCAGGGGGAGGGGAGAGCAGTTCTTC

clone size: NA
J gene: TRBJ2-7
D gene: NA
V gene: TRBV10-3
CDR3 protein: CAIRGGYEQYF
CDR3 DNA: TGTGCCATCAGGGGGGGATACGAGCAGTACTTC

clone size: NA
J gene: TRBJ1-5
D gene: NA
V gene: TRBV10-3
CDR3 protein: CAIRGFGGGQPQHF
CDR3 DNA: TGTGCCATCAGGGGATTTGGGGGAGGCCAGCCCCAGCATTTT

clone size: NA
J gene: TRBJ2-5
D gene: NA
V gene: TRBV5-4
CDR3 protein: CASSPPGYQETQYF
CDR3 DNA: TGTGCCAGCAGCCCTCCGGGATACCAAGAGACCCAGTACTTC

clone size: NA
J gene: TRBJ2-3
D gene: TRBD2
V gene: TRBV5-4
CDR3 protein: CASSYHPGLAGATDTQYF
CDR3 DNA: TGTGCCAGCAGCTACCACCCGGGACTAGCGGGGGCCACAGATACGCAGTATTTT

clone size: NA
J gene: TRBJ2-2
D gene: NA
V gene: TRBV5-4
CDR3 protein: CASSLGRGNTGELFF
CDR3 DNA: TGTGCCAGCAGCTTGGGACGGGGGAACACCGGGGAGCTGTTTTTT

clone size: NA
J gene: TRBJ1-2
D gene: TRBD1
V gene: TRBV11-2
CDR3 protein: CASSPSLIGRGYENGYTF
CDR3 DNA: TGTGCCAGCAGTCCCTCTTTAATTGGCAGGGGGTACGAAAATGGCTACACCTTC

clone size: NA
J gene: TRBJ1-6
D gene: TRBD1
V gene: TRBV2
CDR3 protein: CASRSGGAREPLHF
CDR3 DNA: TGTGCCAGCAGGTCAGGGGGCGCGAGAGAACCCCTCCACTTT

clone size: NA
J gene: TRBJ1-1
D gene: NA
V gene: TRBV2
CDR3 protein: CASSTDTHAPKSFF
CDR3 DNA: TGTGCCAGCAGTACAGACACACACGCCCCGAAGTCTTTCTTT

clone size: NA
J gene: TRBJ2-1
D gene: NA
V gene: TRBV6-5
CDR3 protein: CASSRLVGVYNEQFF
CDR3 DNA: TGTGCCAGCAGTAGACTAGTAGGGGTCTACAATGAGCAGTTCTTC

clone size: NA
J gene: TRBJ1-5
D gene: TRBD1
V gene: TRBV7-9
CDR3 protein: CASSPTAGGNQPQHF
CDR3 DNA: TGTGCCAGCAGCCCCACCGCAGGGGGGAACCAGCCCCAGCATTTT